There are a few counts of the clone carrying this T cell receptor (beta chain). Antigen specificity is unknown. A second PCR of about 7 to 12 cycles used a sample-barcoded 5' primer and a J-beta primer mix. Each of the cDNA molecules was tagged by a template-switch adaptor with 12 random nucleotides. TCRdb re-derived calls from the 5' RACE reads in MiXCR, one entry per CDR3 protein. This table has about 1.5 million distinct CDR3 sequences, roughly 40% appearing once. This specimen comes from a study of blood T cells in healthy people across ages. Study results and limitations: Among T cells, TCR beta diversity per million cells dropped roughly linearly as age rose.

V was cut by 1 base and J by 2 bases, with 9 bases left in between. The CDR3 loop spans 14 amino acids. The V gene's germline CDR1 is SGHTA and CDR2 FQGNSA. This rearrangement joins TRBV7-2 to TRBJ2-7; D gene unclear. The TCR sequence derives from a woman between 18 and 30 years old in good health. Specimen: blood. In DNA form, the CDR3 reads TGTGCCAGCAGCTTAGATGGGCATCCCTACGAGCAGTACTTC. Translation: CASSLDGHPYEQYF.